This TCR beta chain was observed in a study of CD8+CD57+ T cells in acquired aplastic anemia. Study-wide context: Recorded DNA amounts for sorted CD4+ and CD8+ cells had an average of approximately 3 ug. Study findings and constraints: The study found no significant CD8+ Simpson's diversity difference between patients and controls. Patients and controls shared 25 to 35 CD8+ CDR3 sequences, highly expressed in patients.

The CDR3 has 13 amino acids. The germline V gene encodes CDR1 MNHEY and CDR2 SVGAGI. V was pared by 4 bases and J by 3 bases, with 6 bases between. For CDR3 and TCR beta VDJ profiling, genomic DNA was the template used. A single record per CDR3 protein comes from TCRdb applying MiXCR to the reads. In the table there are about 290,000 distinct CDR3 sequences, approximately 60% of which are singletons. Previously, flow cytometry had revealed CD8+CD57+ cell expansion in the patients chosen for sequencing. Prior therapy had not been administered to any patient at the time of blood sampling. Remarks on this clonotype: Its antigen is undetermined. A single base separates this from a much larger clone, so it may be a read error.

Sequenced input: sorted CD4+, CD8+, or CD8+CD57+ T cells (not recorded which) from PBMCs. This receptor was identified in a human donor with aplastic anemia. The rearrangement uses TRBV6-5 and TRBJ2-2, with D perhaps matching TRBD1 (5 bases). The CDR3 protein is CASSSRDTGELFF. The CDR3 region has the DNA TGTGCCAGCAGTTCCAGGGACACCGGGGAGCTGTTTTTT.